This T cell receptor beta chain was sequenced during a study of PD-L1 blockade in urothelial cancer (dated by TCRdb to 2016 to 2017). The study in broad terms: Therapy was started around 2014 for all patients, and atezolizumab 1,200 mg was administered intravenously every 3 weeks. Twenty-five of 29 patients were identified as males with urothelial cancer of bladder origin, and a prior smoking history was reported by 18 of 29 patients. Patients had an ECOG performance status of 0 or 1 and had received between 0 and 3 prior chemotherapy regimens. Blood samples were analyzed at 3 weeks after treatment start (second dose) and at 6 weeks after treatment start. Blood samples yielded a median of around 150,000 T cells and more than 80,000 unique TCRs, with median clonality approximately 0.08. The study was an exploratory multi-omic analysis of somatic, immune and clinical correlates of response to PD-L1 blockade with atezolizumab in urothelial cancer. Pretreatment tumor samples, along with matched peripheral blood collected serially before and after atezolizumab treatment, underwent TCR sequencing. Durable clinical benefit meant progression-free survival longer than 6 months, and TCR features were also tested against progression-free and overall survival. Whole exome sequencing and RNA sequencing of pretreatment tumors were performed alongside TCR sequencing in the same patients. Some ten patients reached durable clinical benefit, while 15 to 25 patients did not. Pretreatment blood TCR-seq was available for twenty-nine patients, at least one posttreatment blood collection was obtained for about 24 patients, and tumor TCR-seq was available for about 24 patients.

The CDR3, from cysteine to phenylalanine, totals 14 residues. Only the CDR3 region is kept as DNA, spanning 42 bases read in frame from base 1. The V end gives up 2 bases and the J end 6 bases, leaving 6 bases in the junction not matched to a gene. The germline V gene (reference sequence) yields MNHNY for CDR1 and SVGAGI for CDR2. What the time point label conveys for this sample: pretreatment peripheral blood. The cohort comprised 30 or so patients with locally advanced or metastatic urothelial carcinoma treated at Memorial Sloan Kettering on a trial protocol. Peripheral blood mononuclear cells were collected pretreatment and during treatment, with between 1 and 8 total time points obtained per patient. The Qiagen DNeasy Blood extraction kit was used to purify genomic DNA from total PBMCs and tumor samples. PBMCs were collected pretreatment and during treatment, and were isolated and stored as previously described.

To estimate absolute template abundance from read counts, synthetic TCR analog templates were spiked into each PCR. The immunoSEQ assay used bias-controlled V and J gene primers to amplify TCRbeta CDR3 regions from genomic DNA. Rearranged TCRbeta segments were sequenced at approximately 20X coverage. Turning to the authors' computational methods: Clustering was used to correct sequencing errors, and CDR3s were annotated against IMGT so that V, D and J genes could be assigned. Out-of-frame and stop-codon sequences were excluded, and only productive TCRbeta rearrangements were used in downstream analyses. Clonality was calculated as one minus the Shannon entropy normalized by the log of the number of unique productive sequences. Fisher's exact test with Benjamini-Hochberg correction, using a cutoff of adjusted p below 0.01, was how clones that differed between time points or between blood and tumor were identified. TCRdb took over this immuneACCESS table, retaining in-frame rearrangements with V and J assigned. Such tables are incomplete; in checked studies, under half of the missing clones stem from an unresolved V gene, and the remainder is unexplained. That table supplies the V and J calls and clone size; D and trimming were determined from the DNA. This sample comprises under 100,000 clones, nearly 90% of them detected only once. The biggest ten clones account for under 2% of the sample.

Points on this clone: Its antigen remains unidentified. Base qualities were left out, and no much larger clone turns up one base away.

General conclusions and limits of the study: Because the sample size was small (n ≈ 29) and many of the analyses were exploratory, the results are meant to be hypothesis-generating. Patients with durable benefit showed greater expansion of tumor-associated TCR clones in peripheral blood 3 weeks after starting treatment (n ≈ 23, p = 0.022). Improved progression-free and overall survival was associated with having pretreatment peripheral blood TCR clonality below the median.

Sequenced material: PBMCs, taken around atezolizumab (anti-PD-L1) treatment. The clonotype was recovered from a man aged 55 to 70 with urothelial cancer. The chain joins TRBV6-6 to TRBJ2-7, with TRBD2 matching 8 junction bases. The nucleotides are TGTGCCAGCAGTTACCTGGGACTAGAGGGCGAGCAGTACTTC. It is translated as CASSYLGLEGEQYF.